This T cell receptor beta chain emerged from a study of T cells in women clearing cervical HPV infection. A remark on this clone: The read ends 3 residues shy of where the CDR3 ends; the end is completed using the germline J gene.

The assay was immunoSEQ multiplex PCR, and TCRdb's table has in-frame clones only and misses some. The sample includes about 37,000 clones. CDR3 size: 15 residues. The V segment lost 6 bases and the J segment 0 bases; nucleotides outside the gene matches: 4. Germline values: CDR1 SGHAT, CDR2 FQNNGV. The sequenced sample was blood buffy coat. The chain has TRBV11-2 and TRBJ2-3; 9 bases match TRBD2. The source of this sequence is a woman aged 18 to 75 with a cervical HPV16 infection that either progressed to CIN3+ or cleared (not recorded which). The CDR3 loop is CASRRGGGSTDTQYF. The CDR3 bases that were read are TGTGCCAGCAGGCGGGGGGGCGGTAGCACAGATACG.